The 27 T cell receptor beta chains below come from one sample, sequenced in a study of cytomegalovirus exposure and HLA in healthy donors. A multiplex PCR was run with 60 Vbeta primers and 13 Jbeta primers. Data came from immunoSEQ multiplex PCR; TCRdb stores just in-frame clones and leaves some out. Found here are approximately 150,000 clones, around 84% of them singletons; the top ten hold approximately 2.5%. Source material: PBMCs. These receptors originate from a man aged 25 to 45 in good health and CMV-seropositive.

This rearrangement joins TRBV29-1 to TRBJ2-3; D remains ambiguous. The V gene lost 1 base and the J gene lost 0 bases, with 8 bases spanning the gap. There are 14 residues in the CDR3. Germline V gene data show CDR1 as SQVTM and CDR2 as ANQGSEA. CDR3 in DNA: TGCAGCGTTGAAGGACTCACTAGCACAGATACGCAGTATTTT. Residues: CSVEGLTSTDTQYF.

Only a few counts were recorded for this clone. The J gene is TRBJ2-1, the V gene TRBV19; the D gene is possibly TRBD1 (6 bases). CDR1 and CDR2 from the germline V gene are LNHDA and SQIVND (reference sequence). The CDR3 is 14 amino acids. Trimming removed 9 bases at V and 5 bases at J, with 17 bases between. Written as DNA, the CDR3 is TGTGCCAGCCTAGGGGGTTCCTACCACAATGAGCAGTTCTTC. Amino acids: CASLGGSYHNEQFF.

This clone was seen a few times. The chain has TRBV5-1 and TRBJ1-2; TRBD1 matches 7 bases. Germline CDR1 and CDR2: SGHRS and YFSETQ. This CDR3 spans 13 amino acids. Trimming cost V 3 bases and J 4 bases; bases outside gene matches: 3. CDR3 coding DNA: TGCGCCAGCAGCTCGGGACAGCTCTATGGCTACACCTTC. This translates into CASSSGQLYGYTF.

The chain employs TRBV12-5 and TRBJ2-2, with D tentatively TRBD2 (6 bases). Trimming shortened V by 2 bases and J by 4 bases, and 17 bases separated the two germline ends. The CDR3 contains 17 residues. CDR1 LGHNT and CDR2 FRNRAP come from the germline V gene. The CDR3 protein is CASGLHPSREPTGELFF. DNA for the CDR3: TGTGCTAGTGGTTTGCATCCGAGCCGGGAGCCCACCGGGGAGCTGTTTTTT.

The rearrangement uses TRBV6-4 and TRBJ1-2, with D possibly TRBD1 on 6 matching bases. The CDR3 loop spans 15 amino acids. Between the trimmed V and J ends, which lost 3 bases and 0 bases, there was a span of 11 bases. Germline V gene lookup returns CDR1 MRHNA and CDR2 SNTAGT. CDR3 loop: CASSESTGSNYGYTF. CDR3 in DNA: TGTGCCAGCAGTGAATCAACAGGGTCTAACTATGGCTACACCTTC.

This chain uses TRBV6-1 with TRBJ2-1, with 9 bases fitting TRBD1. This CDR3 comprises 15 residues. Germline values: CDR1 MNHNS, CDR2 SASEGT. V shed 7 bases, J shed 7 bases, and the junction held 11 bases outside the gene matches. The CDR3 DNA sequence: TGTGCCAGCATTAGAAACCGGGACAGGGAGAATGAGCAGTTCTTC. The encoded protein is CASIRNRDRENEQFF.

This sequence joins TRBV7-2 and TRBJ2-1; D unclear. V was cut by 2 bases and J by 6 bases, with 14 bases left in between. Germline loops: CDR1 SGHTA, CDR2 FQGNSA. The CDR3 extends over 15 amino acids. CDR3 DNA sequence: TGTGCCAGCAGCTTAATGGAGCTACCCTCCAATGAGCAGTTCTTC. This encodes CASSLMELPSNEQFF.

As regards this clone: Its ends do not fully match the called genes, so a read error is possible. V is TRBV7-9 and J is TRBJ1-1; D is uncertain. Germline assignment: CDR1 SEHNR and CDR2 FQNEAQ (reference sequence). The CDR3 runs to 13 residues. CDR3 in amino acids: CSSSLSSNTEAFF. CDR3 DNA: TGTTCCAGCAGCTTATCGAGTAACACTGAAGCTTTCTTT.

The V call is TRBV6-5, the J call TRBJ1-2, with D possibly being TRBD1 (5 bases). CDR1 is MNHEY and CDR2 is SVGAGI in the germline V gene. V was cut by 4 bases and J by 5 bases, with 8 bases left in between. This CDR3 is 12 amino acids long. CDR3 sequence: CASSSPGYGYTF. The CDR3 DNA reads as TGTGCCAGCAGTTCCCCAGGGTATGGCTACACCTTC.

Only one count was recorded for this clone. The V and J genes are TRBV2 and TRBJ2-7; 10 nucleotides line up with TRBD1. With 6 bases clipped from V and 7 bases from J, the junction kept 6 bases outside the gene matches. The CDR3 runs 13 residues. Per germline, CDR1 SNHLY and CDR2 FYNNEI. The CDR3 nucleotides read TGTGCCAGCAGCTGGGGACAGGGGCGGGAGCAGTACTTC. Translated, it gives CASSWGQGREQYF.

This chain connects TRBV5-1 to TRBJ2-1; 11 bases are a match to TRBD2. The CDR3 runs to 15 residues. CDR1 is SGHRS and CDR2 is YFSETQ in the germline V gene. Losses at the gene ends were 4 bases for V and 6 bases for J; bases not matched to a gene: 6. CDR3 in amino acids: CASSPGTSGLNEQFF. In DNA form, the CDR3 reads TGCGCCAGCAGCCCCGGGACTAGCGGCCTCAATGAGCAGTTCTTC.

This chain uses TRBV5-4 with TRBJ1-5, with D perhaps TRBD1 (5 bases). V lost 2 bases to trimming and J lost 6 bases, with 12 bases between them. CDR1 and CDR2 (germline): SGHNT, YYREEE (reference sequence). There are 14 residues in the CDR3. CDR3 bases: TGTGCCAGCAGCTTTGGGGGGACTAGTCAGCCCCAGCATTTT. Its protein is CASSFGGTSQPQHF. The complete variable domain, with remaining parts taken from reference TRBV5-4 and TRBJ1-5, reads ETGVTQSPTHLIKTRGQQVTLRCSSQSGHNTVSWYQQALGQGPQFIFQYYREEENGRGNFPPRFSGLQFPNYSSELNVNALELDDSALYLCASSFGGTSQPQHFGDGTRLSIL.

Here the CDR3 DNA reads TGCAGCGTTCGACAGGGGGCGCAGGACTATGGCTACACCTTC. It yields the protein CSVRQGAQDYGYTF. J is TRBJ1-2 and V is TRBV29-1; TRBD1 matches 10 bases. Germline V gene lookup returns CDR1 SQVTM and CDR2 ANQGSEA. This CDR3 contains 14 residues. With 5 bases clipped from V and 3 bases from J, the junction kept 6 bases outside the gene matches.

This clone was seen only once. CDR3 sequence: CASTPDGSTEAFF. The DNA for the CDR3 is TGTGCCAGCACCCCCGATGGGAGCACTGAAGCTTTCTTT. The rearrangement links TRBV7-9 to TRBJ1-1, with no clear D. The CDR3 spans 13 residues. Germline V gene sequence: CDR1 SEHNR, CDR2 FQNEAQ (reference sequence). The ends were cut back, 7 bases at V and 4 bases at J, with 13 bases in the middle.

The chain links TRBV6-4 to TRBJ2-3, with 8 bases aligning to TRBD2. Germline V gene data show CDR1 as MRHNA and CDR2 as SNTAGT. V dropped 4 bases and J dropped 3; count of bases not matched to a gene: 3. This CDR3 contains 14 residues. The CDR3 loop reads CASSAVAGTDTQYF. The CDR3 nucleotides are TGTGCCAGCAGTGCCGTAGCGGGGACAGATACGCAGTATTTT.

V and J are TRBV25-1 and TRBJ2-5; 13 nucleotides line up with TRBD2. Germline V gives CDR1 MGHDK, CDR2 SYGVNS. The CDR3 spans 18 residues. J lost 1 base, V lost 1 base, and 6 bases had no gene match. CDR3 coding DNA: TGTGCCAGCAGTGAATTATTCCGGACTAGCGGGAGCCAAGAGACCCAGTACTTC. It specifies CASSELFRTSGSQETQYF. The entire variable domain, with the rest obtained from reference TRBV25-1 and TRBJ2-5, is as follows: EADIYQTPRYLVIGTGKKITLECSQTMGHDKMYWYQQDPGMELHLIHYSYGVNSTEKGDLSSESTVSRIRTEHFPLTLESARPSHTSQYLCASSELFRTSGSQETQYFGPGTRLLVL.

The genes are TRBV4-3 and TRBJ2-1, with 9 bases lining up with TRBD2. Trimming at V came to 2 bases and at J to 6 bases, leaving 11 bases not matched to a gene. The CDR3 extends over 17 amino acids. Germline lookup yields CDR1 LGHNA and CDR2 YSLEER. CDR3 DNA sequence: TGCGCCAGCAGCCAAAGGGGGGTCGGCGGGAGGGGCAATGAGCAGTTCTTC. Amino acid sequence: CASSQRGVGGRGNEQFF.

This clone was picked up a small number of times. J is TRBJ1-5 and V is TRBV6-1; a weak D match, TRBD1 (5 bases). V was cut by 8 bases and J by 8 bases, with 13 bases left in between. The germline gives CDR1 MNHNS, CDR2 SASEGT. The CDR3 is 12 residues long. The CDR3 DNA reads TGTGCCAGCGAGTCACAGGTGAAGCCCCAGCATTTT. Translated, it gives CASESQVKPQHF.

The chain couples TRBV7-3 to TRBJ2-5; TRBD1 agrees at 8 bases. This CDR3 region has 13 residues. Trimming took 5 bases from V and 5 from J; bases not matched to a gene: 4. Germline loops: CDR1 SGHTA, CDR2 FQGTGA. CDR3 protein: CASSPGGWETQYF. CDR3 DNA sequence: TGTGCCAGCAGCCCAGGGGGCTGGGAGACCCAGTACTTC.

The chain has TRBV7-6 and TRBJ2-1, with 14 bases fitting TRBD2. V shed 1 base and J 7 bases; nucleotides not matched to a gene: 0. This CDR3 is 15 amino acids long. Looked up from germline, CDR1 is SGHVS and CDR2 is FNYEAQ. CDR3 loop: CASSLGTSGRNEQFF. Written as DNA, the CDR3 is TGTGCCAGCAGCTTAGGGACTAGCGGGAGGAATGAGCAGTTCTTC.

The chain combines TRBV30 with TRBJ2-7, with TRBD2 identical over 8 bases. V was clipped by 4 bases and J by 7 bases; unmatched bases: 12. CDR1 GTSNPN and CDR2 SVGIG come from the germline V gene (reference sequence). The CDR3 spans 14 residues. CDR3 amino acids: CAWMGRGGLGEQYF. Here the CDR3 DNA reads TGTGCCTGGATGGGCCGCGGGGGGCTAGGGGAGCAGTACTTC.

The chain employs TRBV5-1 and TRBJ2-7; 9 positions agree with TRBD1. The trim removed 4 bases at V and 6 bases at J, leaving 8 bases unmatched. This CDR3 has 14 residues. The V gene's germline CDR1 is SGHRS and CDR2 YFSETQ. The CDR3 sequence is CASSVTGGAGEQYV. The CDR3 DNA sequence: TGCGCCAGCAGCGTTACAGGGGGCGCGGGCGAGCAGTACGTC.

The gene calls are TRBV28 and TRBJ2-5; D perhaps matches TRBD1 (5 bases). Germline loops: CDR1 MDHEN, CDR2 SYDVKM. V dropped 6 bases and J dropped 0 bases, with 8 bases sitting between them. The CDR3 runs to 13 residues. The CDR3 nucleotides are TGTGCCAGCAGCGACAGTGACCAAGAGACCCAGTACTTC. It encodes CASSDSDQETQYF.

The gene calls are TRBV5-6 and TRBJ2-1, with D perhaps TRBD2 (6 bases). CDR1 is SGHDT, CDR2 YYEEEE, per germline. CDR3 length: 15 residues. Trimming cost V 4 bases and J 3 bases, with 14 bases left between them. CDR3 DNA: TGTGCCAGCAGCATCCTCGGGGGAGACTACAATGAGCAGTTCTTC. This encodes CASSILGGDYNEQFF.

This clone has a handful of counts. This chain joins TRBV4-3 and TRBJ1-4; D is unclear. CDR1 is LGHNA and CDR2 is YSLEER in the germline V gene. The CDR3 is 15 residues long. Trimming took 0 bases from V and 5 from J, leaving 10 bases between them. The CDR3 nucleotides read TGCGCCAGCAGCCAAGAGGGGAGGAGGAATGAAAAACTGTTTTTT. As protein: CASSQEGRRNEKLFF.

This clone was seen a single time. V gene TRBV7-9 combines with J gene TRBJ2-1, with 9 bases aligning to TRBD2. Germline V gene data show CDR1 as SEHNR and CDR2 as FQNEAQ (reference sequence). Losses at the gene ends were 5 bases for V and 9 bases for J; bases not matched to a gene: 14. The length of the CDR3 is 16 residues. The CDR3 sequence: CASSPAGSGSYGEQFF. The CDR3 nucleotides are TGTGCCAGCAGCCCGGCGGGTAGCGGGAGTTACGGTGAGCAGTTCTTC.

The chain links TRBV6-5 to TRBJ1-2, with unresolved D. The V end lost 0 bases, the J end lost 8 bases, and 13 bases lay between the germline ends. Germline CDR1 MNHEY, CDR2 SVGAGI. The CDR3 runs to 14 residues. The CDR3 coding sequence is TGTGCCAGCAGTTACTCGAGCACGTCGTGGGGCTACACCTTC. Amino acids: CASSYSSTSWGYTF.